A single sample gave rise to the 22 T cell receptor beta chains below, sequenced in a study of human T cells and chemical hapten exposure. Each CDR3 protein gets one entry after TCRdb re-called the RACE reads with MiXCR. Of approximately 120,000 distinct CDR3 sequences detected, roughly a tenth appear once; the ten largest clones hold about 3%. Stated time point: patch test 2, 6 weeks after DPC sensitization. Treatment defined: therapeutic diphenylcyclopropenone sensitization with weekly scalp DPC. Sample: whole blood, taken in connection with sensitization to the hapten diphenylcyclopropenone (DPC). All receptors come from a middle-aged woman with alopecia areata. Some clones in this sample may be carry-over from other donors' samples.

This clonotype was recorded at least ten times. The J gene is TRBJ2-3, the V gene TRBV5-1, with 9 nucleotides matching TRBD1. Germline V CDR1 and CDR2: SGHRS, YFSETQ. The CDR3 totals 15 residues. The J segment lost 3 bases and the V segment lost 5 bases, leaving 7 bases of the junction unmatched. The CDR3 loop reads CASSPGTGITDTQYF. The CDR3 nucleotides are TGCGCCAGCAGTCCCGGGACAGGGATAACAGATACGCAGTATTTT.

The chain links TRBV28 to TRBJ2-2, with TRBD2 identical over 8 bases. Germline V gene lookup returns CDR1 MDHEN and CDR2 SYDVKM. This CDR3 has 16 amino acids. Losses at the gene ends were 7 bases for V and 1 base for J; bases not matched to a gene: 8. This chain's CDR3 is CASTLLRGGNTGELFF. DNA of the CDR3: TGTGCCAGCACCCTTTTACGGGGGGGGAACACCGGGGAGCTGTTTTTT.

This clonotype was recorded many times. The chain is built from TRBV12-3 or TRBV12-4 and TRBJ1-6, with D possibly TRBD1 on 5 matching bases. The CDR3 covers 14 residues. V was cut by 6 bases and J by 7 bases, with 13 bases left in between. The CDR3 DNA reads TGTGCCAGCAGCCGGGGCGCGTGGAATTCACCCCTCCACTTT. This sequence encodes CASSRGAWNSPLHF.

The chain joins TRBV4-1 to TRBJ1-5; D is undetermined. V was shortened by 4 bases and J by 4 bases, with 8 bases between the two germline ends. The CDR3 runs to 13 residues. Germline V gene lookup returns CDR1 MGHRA and CDR2 YSYEKL. The CDR3 DNA follows: TGCGCCAGCAGCCCCGCCCCTAATCAGCCCCAGCATTTT. This codes for CASSPAPNQPQHF.

This clonotype occurred many times. This chain joins TRBV5-5 and TRBJ1-1, with D possibly being TRBD1 (6 bases). This CDR3 contains 14 residues. CDR1 is SGHKS and CDR2 is YYEKEE in the germline V gene (reference sequence). V was pared by 4 bases and J by 2 bases, with 12 bases between. CDR3: CASSHPGQNTEAFF. In DNA form, the CDR3 reads TGTGCCAGCAGCCATCCGGGACAAAACACTGAAGCTTTCTTT.

V and J are TRBV7-2 and TRBJ2-7, with D possibly being TRBD1 or TRBD2 (6 bases each). V lost 5 bases to trimming and J lost 7 bases, with 21 bases between them. Germline loops: CDR1 SGHTA, CDR2 FQGNSA. CDR3 length: 15 amino acids. Here the CDR3 DNA reads TGTGCCAGCAGCGGCCAGGGGACTGCACTTTGGGAGCAGTACTTC. It translates to CASSGQGTALWEQYF.

CDR3 loop: CASSQFSGQGMNTEAFF. The CDR3 DNA reads TGCGCCAGCAGCCAATTTTCGGGACAGGGAATGAACACTGAAGCTTTCTTT. This chain uses TRBV4-3 with TRBJ1-1; 9 bases agree with TRBD1. The length of the CDR3 is 17 residues. V lost 2 bases and J lost 0; bases outside the gene matches: 7. CDR1 LGHNA and CDR2 YSLEER come from the germline V gene.

This clonotype was detected ten times or more. The chain recombines TRBV2 with TRBJ1-5, with TRBD1 as a possible D gene (5 bases). Trimming pared 10 bases from V and 2 bases from J, leaving 12 bases between. This CDR3 has 13 amino acids. The germline gives CDR1 SNHLY, CDR2 FYNNEI. The CDR3 nucleotides read TGTGCCACCCAGACAGAGGGCAATCAGCCCCAGCATTTT. It codes for CATQTEGNQPQHF.

Only a few counts were recorded for this clonotype. The rearrangement joins TRBV7-2 to TRBJ2-1; D possibly corresponds to TRBD2 (7 bases). This CDR3 has 14 amino acids. CDR1 and CDR2 from the germline V gene are SGHTA and FQGNSA. V shed 2 bases and J shed 13 bases, with 18 bases lying between them. This chain's CDR3 is CASSLWGTSGAQFF. In DNA, the CDR3 is TGTGCCAGCAGCTTATGGGGGACAAGCGGGGCCCAGTTCTTC.

This clonotype was seen more than once but under ten times. V and J are TRBV20-1 and TRBJ2-7; tentatively, D is TRBD2 (5 bases). The CDR3 contains 13 residues. V gave up 6 bases and J gave up 3 bases, with 15 bases separating them. Germline CDR1 DFQATT, CDR2 SNEGSKA (reference sequence). The CDR3 bases are TGCAGTGCCTTCGAGGGTCCTTACTACGAGCAGTACTTC. It encodes CSAFEGPYYEQYF.

The chain employs TRBV9 and TRBJ1-2; D is ambiguous. The CDR3 runs to 11 residues. The V and J ends lost 5 bases and 6 bases respectively, with 8 bases between them. Looked up from germline, CDR1 is SGDLS and CDR2 is YYNGEE. CDR3 bases: TGTGCCAGCAGGCAGGCCGATGGCTACACCTTC. It specifies CASRQADGYTF.

This clonotype was observed a few times. The V and J genes are TRBV29-1 and TRBJ1-1; no reliable D call. CDR1 and CDR2 from the germline V gene are SQVTM and ANQGSEA. The CDR3 consists of 11 residues. The V gene lost 7 bases and the J gene lost 5 bases, with 11 bases spanning the gap. The DNA of the CDR3 is TGCAGCGCCGAAGGAAGTACTGAAGCTTTCTTT. Amino acid sequence: CSAEGSTEAFF.

This clonotype was seen a handful of times. The gene calls are TRBV7-8 and TRBJ1-2; the D gene is possibly TRBD1 (6 bases). V lost 5 bases, J lost 1 base, and 20 bases lay in between. This CDR3 is 17 amino acids long. Germline V gives CDR1 SGHVS, CDR2 FQNEAQ. The CDR3 DNA reads TGTGCCAGCAGCCTCGACAGGAAACTTAATCTTAACTATGGCTACACCTTC. Amino acid sequence: CASSLDRKLNLNYGYTF.

The sample holds a few counts of this clonotype. The rearrangement links TRBV25-1 to TRBJ1-2, with 7 nucleotides matching TRBD1. The CDR3 is made up of 13 amino acids. V trimming: 7 bases; J trimming: 8 bases; junction bases outside the gene matches: 10. Looked up from germline, CDR1 is MGHDK and CDR2 is SYGVNS. The CDR3 is CASTSEGAGGYTF. The CDR3 bases are TGTGCCAGCACCTCCGAGGGGGCAGGGGGCTACACCTTC.

The CDR3 bases are TGCGCCAGCAGCCAGGCTACAGCTAACTATGGCTACACCTTC. It yields the protein CASSQATANYGYTF. The rearrangement uses TRBV4-1 and TRBJ1-2; D uncertain. The CDR3 extends over 14 amino acids. The V end was cut by 3 bases, the J end by 0 bases, with 8 bases between. The V gene's germline CDR1 is MGHRA and CDR2 YSYEKL.

The genes are TRBV6-6 and TRBJ1-4; D gene uncertain. The CDR3 is 12 residues long. Germline V CDR1 and CDR2: MNHNY, SVGAGI (reference sequence). The germline V and J ends were trimmed by 7 bases and 8 bases, with 11 bases remaining between them. The CDR3 here is CASTRQQEKLFF. For the CDR3, the DNA is TGTGCCAGCACCCGGCAACAGGAAAAACTGTTTTTT.

This clonotype came up a few times. The chain carries TRBV7-2 and TRBJ1-2; D may be TRBD1 (5 bases). The germline V and J ends were trimmed by 6 bases and 5 bases, with 25 bases remaining between them. The CDR3 is 17 residues long. The germline V gene encodes CDR1 SGHTA and CDR2 FQGNSA. This chain's CDR3 is CASSPGGRGATNYGYTF. The CDR3 nucleotides read TGTGCCAGCAGTCCCGGTGGACGCGGGGCGACGAATTATGGCTACACCTTC.

This clonotype has at least ten counts. The chain is built from TRBV11-3 and TRBJ2-1; possible D gene TRBD2, 6 bases. Germline values: CDR1 SGHNT, CDR2 YENEEA. The CDR3 runs to 14 residues. The germline V and J ends were trimmed by 4 bases and 2 bases, with 9 bases remaining between them. The DNA for the CDR3 is TGTGCCAGCAGCTACGGGAGAACCTACAATGAGCAGTTCTTC. This sequence encodes CASSYGRTYNEQFF.

This clonotype turned up a few times. The chain combines TRBV7-2 with TRBJ2-6; D unclear. The CDR3 sequence is 13 residues long. Trimming took off 4 bases at V and 12 bases at J, with 13 bases between the two ends. Germline-derived CDR1 and CDR2 are SGHTA and FQGNSA. CDR3 in DNA: TGTGCCAGCAGCTCTGCCTCTATAGGCGTCCTGACTTTC. Its protein is CASSSASIGVLTF.

This clonotype has a count of ten or more. CDR3 sequence: CASSPSGTLEAFF. In DNA form, the CDR3 reads TGTGCCAGCTCACCTTCCGGGACACTCGAAGCTTTCTTT. The V gene is TRBV18, the J gene TRBJ1-1; perhaps TRBD1 as D (6 bases). Germline values: CDR1 KGHSH, CDR2 LQKENI. This CDR3 is built from 13 residues. The V end lost 3 bases, the J end lost 8 bases, and 13 bases lay between the germline ends.

Ten or more counts support this clonotype. The chain has TRBV5-1 and TRBJ1-4; 8 positions agree with TRBD1. Looked up from germline, CDR1 is SGHRS and CDR2 is YFSETQ. The CDR3 sequence is 15 residues long. The V gene end was trimmed by 4 bases and the J gene end by 3 bases; junction bases not matched to a gene: 5. CDR3 region: CASSTDRGANEKLFF. In nucleotides, the CDR3 is TGCGCCAGCAGCACCGACAGGGGCGCTAATGAAAAACTGTTTTTT. Full variable domain (missing parts from reference TRBV5-1 and TRBJ1-4): KAGVTQTPRYLIKTRGQQVTLSCSPISGHRSVSWYQQTPGQGLQFLFEYFSETQRNKGNFPGRFSGRQFSNSRSEMNVSTLELGDSALYLCASSTDRGANEKLFFGSGTQLSVL.

Only a few counts were recorded for this clonotype. The rearrangement joins TRBV28 to TRBJ1-6; D might be TRBD1 (5 bases). This CDR3 has 17 residues. Trimming took 5 bases from V and 3 from J, leaving 17 bases between them. Germline CDR1 MDHEN, CDR2 SYDVKM. The CDR3 protein is CASSPGGGVDYNSPLHF. In DNA, the CDR3 is TGTGCCAGCAGTCCGGGCGGGGGGGTCGACTATAATTCACCCCTCCACTTT.